This is a list of T cell receptor beta chains from one sample in a study of blood T cell repertoires in COVID-19. Method: immunoSEQ multiplex PCR; TCRdb's copy keeps in-frame clones and lacks some. The table includes 250,000 to 350,000 clones, around 90% detected once. Sequencing input: peripheral blood. All receptors come from a man younger than 35 with active or convalescent COVID-19. CDR3s leave out the opening cysteine and the closing phenylalanine or tryptophan.

v_call cdr3_aa
TRBV16 ASSQSKLGTGNGYT
TRBV29-1 SVWTGVTYEQY
TRBV5-1 ASSGSEVDGYT
TRBV19 ASSPDRGNQPQH
TRBV13 ASSSRSRLGGFSYEQY
TRBV14 ASSPGQGLNTQY
TRBV9 ASSVGVPRLLYEQY
TRBV6-1 ASSERVRGLAGVSSTDTQY
TRBV5-1 ASSQGGSNSPLH
TRBV27 ASTPPQISGGTDTQY
TRBV3-1/TRBV3-2 ASSQGLAGGTEQF
TRBV11-2 ASSPTGANQPQH
TRBV19 ASSIALGRNTEAF
TRBV20-1 SSSGLDEQY
TRBV11-2 ASSRGTFSYEQY
TRBV27 ASSSGTGAHVYTDTQY
TRBV24-1 ATSDWASQY
TRBV29-1 SVGEGEQY